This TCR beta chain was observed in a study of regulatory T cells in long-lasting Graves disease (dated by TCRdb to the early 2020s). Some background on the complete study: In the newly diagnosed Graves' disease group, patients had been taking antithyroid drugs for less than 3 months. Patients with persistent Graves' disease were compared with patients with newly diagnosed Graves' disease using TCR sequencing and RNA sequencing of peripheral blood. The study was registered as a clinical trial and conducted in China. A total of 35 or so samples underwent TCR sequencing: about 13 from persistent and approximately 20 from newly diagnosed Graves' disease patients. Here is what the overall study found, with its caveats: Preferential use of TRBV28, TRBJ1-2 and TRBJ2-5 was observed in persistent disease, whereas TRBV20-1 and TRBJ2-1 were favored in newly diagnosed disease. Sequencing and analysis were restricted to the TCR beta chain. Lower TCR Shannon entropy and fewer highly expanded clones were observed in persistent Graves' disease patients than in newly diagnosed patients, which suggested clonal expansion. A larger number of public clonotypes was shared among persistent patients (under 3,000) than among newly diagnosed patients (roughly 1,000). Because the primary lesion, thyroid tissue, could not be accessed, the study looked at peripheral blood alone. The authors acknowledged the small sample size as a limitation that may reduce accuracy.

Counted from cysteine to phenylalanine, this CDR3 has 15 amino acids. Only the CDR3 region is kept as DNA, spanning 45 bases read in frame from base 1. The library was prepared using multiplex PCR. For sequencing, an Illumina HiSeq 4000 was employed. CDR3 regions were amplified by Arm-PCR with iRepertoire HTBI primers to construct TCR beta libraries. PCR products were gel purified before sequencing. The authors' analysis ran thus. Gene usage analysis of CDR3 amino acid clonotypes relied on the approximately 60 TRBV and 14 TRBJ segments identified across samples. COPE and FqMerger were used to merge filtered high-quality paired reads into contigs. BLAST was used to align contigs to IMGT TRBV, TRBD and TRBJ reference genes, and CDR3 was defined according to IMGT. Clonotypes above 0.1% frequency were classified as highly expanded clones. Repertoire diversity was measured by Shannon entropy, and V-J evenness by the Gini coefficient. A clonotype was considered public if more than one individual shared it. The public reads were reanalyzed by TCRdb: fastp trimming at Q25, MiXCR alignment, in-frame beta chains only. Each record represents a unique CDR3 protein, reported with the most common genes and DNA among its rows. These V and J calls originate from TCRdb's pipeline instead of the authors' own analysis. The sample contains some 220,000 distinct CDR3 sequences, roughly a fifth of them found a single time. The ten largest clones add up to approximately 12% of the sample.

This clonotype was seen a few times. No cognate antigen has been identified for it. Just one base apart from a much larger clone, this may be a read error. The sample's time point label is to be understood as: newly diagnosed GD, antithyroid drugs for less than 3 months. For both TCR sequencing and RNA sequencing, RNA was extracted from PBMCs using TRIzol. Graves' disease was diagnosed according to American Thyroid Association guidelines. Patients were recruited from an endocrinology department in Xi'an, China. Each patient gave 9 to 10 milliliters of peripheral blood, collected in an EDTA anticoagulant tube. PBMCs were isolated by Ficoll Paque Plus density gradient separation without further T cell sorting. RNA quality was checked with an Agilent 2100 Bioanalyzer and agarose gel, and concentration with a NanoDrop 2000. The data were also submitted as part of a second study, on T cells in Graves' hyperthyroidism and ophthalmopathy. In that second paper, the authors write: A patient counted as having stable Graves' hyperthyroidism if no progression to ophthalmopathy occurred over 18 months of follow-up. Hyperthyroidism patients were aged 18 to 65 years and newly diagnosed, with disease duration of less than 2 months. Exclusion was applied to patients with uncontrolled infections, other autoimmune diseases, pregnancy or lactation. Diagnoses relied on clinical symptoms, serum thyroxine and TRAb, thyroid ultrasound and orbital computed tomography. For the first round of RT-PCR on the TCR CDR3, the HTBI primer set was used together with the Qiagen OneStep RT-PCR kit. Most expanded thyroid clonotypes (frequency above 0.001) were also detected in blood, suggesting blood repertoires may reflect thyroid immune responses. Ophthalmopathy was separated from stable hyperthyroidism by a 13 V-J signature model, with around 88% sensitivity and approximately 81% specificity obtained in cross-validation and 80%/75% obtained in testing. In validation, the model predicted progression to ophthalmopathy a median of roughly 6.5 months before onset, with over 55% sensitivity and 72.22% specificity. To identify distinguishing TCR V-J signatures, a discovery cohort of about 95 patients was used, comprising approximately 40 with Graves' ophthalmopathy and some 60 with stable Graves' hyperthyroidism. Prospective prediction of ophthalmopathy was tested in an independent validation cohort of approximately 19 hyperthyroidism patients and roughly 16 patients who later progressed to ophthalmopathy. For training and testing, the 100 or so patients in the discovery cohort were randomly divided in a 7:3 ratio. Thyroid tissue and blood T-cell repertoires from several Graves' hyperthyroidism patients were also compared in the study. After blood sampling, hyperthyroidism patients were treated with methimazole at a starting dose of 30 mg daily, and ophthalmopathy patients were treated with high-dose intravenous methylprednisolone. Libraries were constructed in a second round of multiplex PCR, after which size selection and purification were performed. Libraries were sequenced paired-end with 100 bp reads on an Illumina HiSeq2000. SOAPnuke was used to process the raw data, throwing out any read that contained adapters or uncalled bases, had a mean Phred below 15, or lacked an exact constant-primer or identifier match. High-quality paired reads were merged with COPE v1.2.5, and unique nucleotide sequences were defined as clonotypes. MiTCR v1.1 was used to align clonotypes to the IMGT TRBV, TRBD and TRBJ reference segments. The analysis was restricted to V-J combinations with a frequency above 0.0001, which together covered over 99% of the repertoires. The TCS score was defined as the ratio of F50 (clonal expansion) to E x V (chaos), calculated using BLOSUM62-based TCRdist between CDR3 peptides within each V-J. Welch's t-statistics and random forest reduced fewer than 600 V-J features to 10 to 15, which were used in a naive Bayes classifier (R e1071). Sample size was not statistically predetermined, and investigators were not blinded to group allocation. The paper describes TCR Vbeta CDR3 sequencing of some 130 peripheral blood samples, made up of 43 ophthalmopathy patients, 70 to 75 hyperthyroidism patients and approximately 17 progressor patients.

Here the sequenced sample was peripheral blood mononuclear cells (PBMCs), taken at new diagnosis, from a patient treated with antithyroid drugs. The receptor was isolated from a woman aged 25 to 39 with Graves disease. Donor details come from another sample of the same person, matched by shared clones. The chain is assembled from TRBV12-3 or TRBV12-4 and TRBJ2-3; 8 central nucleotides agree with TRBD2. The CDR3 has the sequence CASSLSTSGLDMQYF. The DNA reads TGTGCCAGCAGTTTATCAACTAGCGGACTCGATATGCAGTATTTT.